These 5 T cell receptor beta chains originate from one sample sequenced in a study of T-cell memory formation after mild COVID-19. TCRdb itself ran the 5' RACE reads through MiXCR, one entry per CDR3 protein. The top ten clones hold 10% to 15% of a sample with about half a million distinct CDR3 sequences, over 15% of them seen once. Sequenced sample: PBMCs or a T cell subset sorted from them (not recorded which). The source is an adult woman who had mild COVID-19 (a few samples of this study predate the infection). Cell type and time point are not known.

The chain recombines TRBV6-5 with TRBJ1-2; TRBD1 is a possible D gene (5 bases). V gave up 0 bases and J gave up 7 bases, with 12 bases separating them. In germline, CDR1 is MNHEY, CDR2 SVGAGI. The CDR3 consists of 14 residues. The CDR3, as DNA: TGTGCCAGCAGTTACTCGGGGCAGGGAGCTGGCTACACCTTC. It translates to CASSYSGQGAGYTF.

This clonotype was detected a few times. This CDR3 reads CASSHRTSGALYF. CDR3 bases: TGCGCCAGCAGCCATAGGACTAGCGGGGCTCTGTACTTC. The chain uses TRBV4-1 and TRBJ2-7, with 12 positions matching TRBD2. With 3 bases clipped from V and 12 bases from J, the junction kept 6 bases outside the gene matches. This CDR3 has 13 amino acids. Germline CDR1 and CDR2: MGHRA and YSYEKL.

The chain carries TRBV14 and TRBJ2-2; D call uncertain. CDR1 and CDR2 (germline): SGHDN, FVKESK. The CDR3 has 13 amino acids. Between the trimmed V and J ends, which lost 4 bases and 10 bases, there was a span of 13 bases. CDR3 amino acids: CASSLTSKSELFF. The CDR3 nucleotides are TGTGCCAGCAGCCTGACCTCGAAGTCGGAGCTGTTTTTT.

J is TRBJ1-1 and V is TRBV4-1, with D perhaps matching TRBD1 (5 bases). CDR1 and CDR2 from the germline V gene are MGHRA and YSYEKL. This CDR3 is built from 13 residues. V was clipped by 4 bases and J by 5 bases, with 11 bases between them. CDR3 sequence reads: CASSLDTRTEAFF. The CDR3 nucleotides read TGCGCCAGCAGCCTGGACACAAGGACTGAAGCTTTCTTT.

V and J are TRBV19 and TRBJ2-4, with TRBD1 as a possible D gene (5 bases). Trimming removed 4 bases from V and 8 bases from J, with 15 bases in between. This CDR3 region has 14 residues. The germline CDR1 and CDR2 sequences are LNHDA and SQIVND (reference sequence). Here the CDR3 DNA reads TGTGCCAGTAGTAATTTGGCAGGGCGAGACATTCAGTACTTC. It is translated as CASSNLAGRDIQYF. The variable domain in full, with the rest retrieved from reference TRBV19 and TRBJ2-4, is DGGITQSPKYLFRKEGQNVTLSCEQNLNHDAMYWYRQDPGQGLRLIYYSQIVNDFQKGDIAEGYSVSREKKESFPLTVTSAQKNPTAFYLCASSNLAGRDIQYFGAGTRLSVL.